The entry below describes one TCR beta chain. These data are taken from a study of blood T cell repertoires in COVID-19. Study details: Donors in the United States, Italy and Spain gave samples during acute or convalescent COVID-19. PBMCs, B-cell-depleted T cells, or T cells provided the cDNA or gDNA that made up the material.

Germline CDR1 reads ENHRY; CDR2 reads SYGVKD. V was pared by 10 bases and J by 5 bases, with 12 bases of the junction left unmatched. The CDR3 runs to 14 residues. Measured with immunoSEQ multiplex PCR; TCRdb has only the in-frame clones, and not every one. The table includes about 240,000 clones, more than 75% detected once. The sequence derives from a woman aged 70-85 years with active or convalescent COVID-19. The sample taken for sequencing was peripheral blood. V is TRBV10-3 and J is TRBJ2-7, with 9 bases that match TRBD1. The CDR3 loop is CATTGGLRAHEQYF. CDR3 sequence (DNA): TGTGCCACTACAGGGGGCCTTCGGGCCCACGAGCAGTACTTC.